This T cell receptor (beta chain) is from a study of neurological immune-mediated disorders. The CDR3 is made up of 14 amino acids. Deletions cut 6 bases from V and 8 bases from J, with 17 bases between. Germline V CDR1 and CDR2: MNHEY, SMNVEV (reference sequence). TCRdb called the 5' RACE reads again in MiXCR, with one record for every CDR3 protein. This sample yields tens of thousands of distinct CDR3 sequences, of which about 13% are seen a single time; roughly 1.3% belongs to the top ten. The sample holds many counts of this clonotype. The chain recombines TRBV27 with TRBJ2-1; D could derive from TRBD1 or TRBD2 (6 bases each). What was sequenced was PBMCs. The clonotype comes from a female donor in good health. The CDR3 DNA is TGTGCCAGCAGCCAAACTTCAGGGGAGGATGAGCAGTTCTTC. This gives the protein CASSQTSGEDEQFF.